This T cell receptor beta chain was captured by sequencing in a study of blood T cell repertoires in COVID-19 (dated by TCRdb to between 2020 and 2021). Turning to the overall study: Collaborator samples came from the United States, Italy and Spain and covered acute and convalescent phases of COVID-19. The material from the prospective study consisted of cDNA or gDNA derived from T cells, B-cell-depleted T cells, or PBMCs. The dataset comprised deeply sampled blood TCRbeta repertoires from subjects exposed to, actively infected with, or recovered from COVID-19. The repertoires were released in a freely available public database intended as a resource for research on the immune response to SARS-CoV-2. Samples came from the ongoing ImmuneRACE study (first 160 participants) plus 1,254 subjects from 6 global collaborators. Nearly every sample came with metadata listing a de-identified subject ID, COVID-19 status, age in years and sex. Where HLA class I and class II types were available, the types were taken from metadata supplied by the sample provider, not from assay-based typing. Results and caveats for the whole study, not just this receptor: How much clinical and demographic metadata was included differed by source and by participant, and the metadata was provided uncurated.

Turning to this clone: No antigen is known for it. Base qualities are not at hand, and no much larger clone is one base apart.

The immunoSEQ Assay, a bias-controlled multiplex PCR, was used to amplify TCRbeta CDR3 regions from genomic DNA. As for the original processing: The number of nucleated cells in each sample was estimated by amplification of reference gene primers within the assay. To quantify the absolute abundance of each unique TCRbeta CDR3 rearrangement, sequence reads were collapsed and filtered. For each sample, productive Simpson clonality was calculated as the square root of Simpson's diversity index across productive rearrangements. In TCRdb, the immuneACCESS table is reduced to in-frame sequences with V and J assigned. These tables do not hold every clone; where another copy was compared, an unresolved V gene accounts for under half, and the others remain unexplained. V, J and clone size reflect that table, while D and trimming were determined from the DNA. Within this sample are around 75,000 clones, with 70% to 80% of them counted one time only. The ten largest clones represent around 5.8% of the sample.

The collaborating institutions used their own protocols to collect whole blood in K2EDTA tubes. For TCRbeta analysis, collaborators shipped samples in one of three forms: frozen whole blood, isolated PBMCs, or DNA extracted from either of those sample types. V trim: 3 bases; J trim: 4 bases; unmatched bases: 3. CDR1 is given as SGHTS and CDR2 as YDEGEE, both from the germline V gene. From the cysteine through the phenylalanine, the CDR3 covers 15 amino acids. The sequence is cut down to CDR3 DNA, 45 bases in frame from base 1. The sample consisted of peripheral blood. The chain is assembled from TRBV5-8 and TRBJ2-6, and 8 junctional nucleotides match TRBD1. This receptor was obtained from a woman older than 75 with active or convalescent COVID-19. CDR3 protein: CASSWTGSGANVLTF. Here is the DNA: TGTGCCAGCAGCTGGACAGGGTCCGGGGCCAACGTCCTGACTTTC.